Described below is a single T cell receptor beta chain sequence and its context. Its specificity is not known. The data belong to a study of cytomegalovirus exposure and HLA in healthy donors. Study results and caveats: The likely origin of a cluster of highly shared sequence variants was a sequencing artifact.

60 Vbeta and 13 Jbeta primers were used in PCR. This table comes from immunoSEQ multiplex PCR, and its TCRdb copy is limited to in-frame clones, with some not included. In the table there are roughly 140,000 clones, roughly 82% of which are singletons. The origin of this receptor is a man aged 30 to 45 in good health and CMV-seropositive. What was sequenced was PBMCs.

This CDR3 reads CASSLVTSGVRDTQYF. In nucleotides, the CDR3 is TGTGCCAGCAGCTTGGTCACTAGCGGGGTCAGAGATACGCAGTATTTT. The chain recombines TRBV5-4 with TRBJ2-3; TRBD2 matches 10 bases. Looked up from germline, CDR1 is SGHNT and CDR2 is YYREEE (reference sequence). J gave up 5 bases and V 0 bases, and 6 bases lay outside the gene matches. CDR3 size: 16 residues. Together with reference TRBV5-4 and TRBJ2-3, the CDR3 gives the full variable domain: ETGVTQSPTHLIKTRGQQVTLRCSSQSGHNTVSWYQQALGQGPQFIFQYYREEENGRGNFPPRFSGLQFPNYSSELNVNALELDDSALYLCASSLVTSGVRDTQYFGPGTRLTVL.